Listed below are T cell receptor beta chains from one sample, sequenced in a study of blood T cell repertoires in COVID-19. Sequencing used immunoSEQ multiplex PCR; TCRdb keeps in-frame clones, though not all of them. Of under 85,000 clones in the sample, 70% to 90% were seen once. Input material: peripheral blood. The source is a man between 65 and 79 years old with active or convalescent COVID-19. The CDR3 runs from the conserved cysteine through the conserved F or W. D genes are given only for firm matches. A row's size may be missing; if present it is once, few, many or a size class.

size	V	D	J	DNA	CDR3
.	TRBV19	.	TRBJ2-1	TGTGCCAGTAGTGCCTCCGGGACTCCCATAACTTACAATGAGCAGTTCTTC	CASSASGTPITYNEQFF
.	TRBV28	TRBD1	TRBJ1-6	TGTGCCAGCAGCAACGGACAGGGGGACGGTTCACCCCTCCACTTT	CASSNGQGDGSPLHF
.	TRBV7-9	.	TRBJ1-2	TGTGCCAGCAGCTTTGAGGGTGGCTACACCTTC	CASSFEGGYTF
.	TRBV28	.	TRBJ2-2	TGTGCCAGCAGTTTAATCTTCGGGGAGCTGTTTTTT	CASSLIFGELFF
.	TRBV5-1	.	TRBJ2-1	TGCGCCAGTAACGATAATGCGGGCAATGAGCAGTTCTTC	CASNDNAGNEQFF
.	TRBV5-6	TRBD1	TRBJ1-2	TGTGCCAGCAGCTTGAGAATCGGGGACAGGGTTGGCTACACCTTC	CASSLRIGDRVGYTF
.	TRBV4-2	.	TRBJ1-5	TGTGCCAGCAGCCAGGGGGGGCAGGGGCTCAATCAGCCCCAGCATTTT	CASSQGGQGLNQPQHF
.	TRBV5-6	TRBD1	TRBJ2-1	TGTGCCAGCAGCATACTGGGACAGGGCCATGAGCAGTTCTTC	CASSILGQGHEQFF
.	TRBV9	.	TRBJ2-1	TGTGCCAGCAGCCCGGCGGGGTCCGCCGTTTACAATGAGCAGTTCTTC	CASSPAGSAVYNEQFF
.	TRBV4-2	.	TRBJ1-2	TGTGCCAGCAGCCAAGATACCAGGAACTATGGCTACACCTTC	CASSQDTRNYGYTF
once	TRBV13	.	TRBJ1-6	TGTGCCAGCAGCTTAACCGGAGGGATTTCACCCCTCCACTTT	CASSLTGGISPLHF
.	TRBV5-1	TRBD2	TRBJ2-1	TGCGCCAGCAGCTTCTCAACGGGACTAGCAACCTACAATGAGCAGTTCTTC	CASSFSTGLATYNEQFF
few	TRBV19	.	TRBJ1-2	TGTGCCAGTAGTATCGCGGACTTCGCCTATGGCTACACCTTC	CASSIADFAYGYTF
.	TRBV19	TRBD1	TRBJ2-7	TGTGCCAGTAGTCGGGACAGATTCTACGAGCAGTACTTC	CASSRDRFYEQYF
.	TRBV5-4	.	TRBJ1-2	TGTGCCAGCAGCTCCCCGGCGACAGGAAGAAACTATGGCTACACCTTC	CASSSPATGRNYGYTF
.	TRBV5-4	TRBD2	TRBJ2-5	TGTGCCAGCAGCCCAAGGACTAGCGGGGTTACGGAGACCCAGTACTTC	CASSPRTSGVTETQYF
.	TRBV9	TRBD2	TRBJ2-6	TGTGCCAGCAGCGTAGCTTCTCCGGGACTAGCGCTGTCTGGGGCCAACGTCCTGACTTTC	CASSVASPGLALSGANVLTF
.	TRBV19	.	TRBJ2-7	TGTGCCAGTAGTCGGGACACCTACTACGAGCAGTACTTC	CASSRDTYYEQYF
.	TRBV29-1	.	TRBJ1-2	TGCAGCGTTGAAGAATCCCGTCTGGGCTACACCTTC	CSVEESRLGYTF
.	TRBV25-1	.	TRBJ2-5	TGTGCCAGCGCCCAGGGGACCCAGTACTTC	CASAQGTQYF
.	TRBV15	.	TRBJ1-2	TGTGCCACCAGCAGAGACTCTCGGGAAATCATGAATGGCTACACCTTC	CATSRDSREIMNGYTF
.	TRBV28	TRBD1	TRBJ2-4	TGTGCCAGCAGTCCAGGACAGGGCTTGATTCAGTACTTC	CASSPGQGLIQYF
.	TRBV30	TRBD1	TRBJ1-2	TGTGCCTGGAGTGCCGGACAGGGCTTTTACTATGGCTACACCTTC	CAWSAGQGFYYGYTF
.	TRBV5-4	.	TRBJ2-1	TGTGCCAGCAGCCCCGGGACATCGGACAATGAGCAGTTCTTC	CASSPGTSDNEQFF
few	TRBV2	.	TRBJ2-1	TGTGCCAGCAGTGAACTACCCTACAATGAGCAGTTCTTC	CASSELPYNEQFF
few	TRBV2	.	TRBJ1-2	TGTGCCAGCAGTACCCTTGAGGGCTATGGCTACACCTTC	CASSTLEGYGYTF
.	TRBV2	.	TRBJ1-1	TGTGCCAGCAGTGTCGGGGAGAACACTGAAGCTTTCTTT	CASSVGENTEAFF
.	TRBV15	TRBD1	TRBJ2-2	TGTGCCACCAGCAGAGTACAGGGGCACACCGGGGAGCTGTTTTTT	CATSRVQGHTGELFF
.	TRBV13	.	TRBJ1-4	TGTGCCAGCAGCTTTCTTTCCGAAAAACTGTTTTTT	CASSFLSEKLFF
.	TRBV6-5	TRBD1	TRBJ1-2	TGTGCCAGCAGCCGAGGGGACAGGGGGCCGTATGGCTACACCTTC	CASSRGDRGPYGYTF
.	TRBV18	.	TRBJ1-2	TGTGCCAGCTCACCCTCCGGAGGGTTTAACTATGGCTACACCTTC	CASSPSGGFNYGYTF
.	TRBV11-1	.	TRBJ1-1	TGTGCCAGCAGCTTAGCGCAGGTCTGGACTGAAGCTTTCTTT	CASSLAQVWTEAFF
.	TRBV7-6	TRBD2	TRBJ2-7	TGTGCCAGCAGCTTAGCGGCCGGGGACTACTACGAGCAGTACTTC	CASSLAAGDYYEQYF